One TCR beta chain is described in this entry. This receptor's antigen is unknown. There are no base qualities to consult, and no much larger clone falls within one base. The sample comes from a study of shared T cell receptors in the human thymus (dated by TCRdb to 2020 to 2022). Context from the whole study: The study examined how self-reactive, shared T-cell receptor alpha chains are generated in the human thymus.

Library preparation used the immunoSEQ multiplex PCR assay. This immuneACCESS table, as held by TCRdb, lists in-frame sequences with V and J called but not all clones. Of the missing ones, under half trace to an unresolved V gene in checked studies; the others have no known cause. Counted in this sample were hundreds of thousands of clones; 75% to 85% of them appeared once. The ten largest clones add up to 0.013% of the sample. The trim is 11 bases for V and 3 bases for J, with a gap of 13 bases between the germline ends. Counted from cysteine to phenylalanine, this CDR3 has 12 amino acids. The sequence is cut down to CDR3 DNA, 36 bases in frame from base 1. The germline V gene gives CDR1 as SNHLY and CDR2 as FYNNEI. These data were also reused for a study on human thymus T cells. That second report states: Immunologically healthy infants undergoing open corrective cardiac surgery for congenital heart defects in Finland were used as donors. Thymus tissue was obtained as surgical resects removed during corrective cardiac surgery. V and J gene segment usage appeared biased in both thymic and peripheral blood repertoires. According to the related research, thymic TCR repertoires were highly overlapping among unrelated individuals. The study used fewer than ten infant thymus samples plus four related peripheral blood samples to characterize TCR alpha and beta repertoires. The cohort included several male and a couple of female infants, with donor ages spanning 7 to 244 days. Thymocytes were released mechanically from tissue and stored at -70 °C as pellets of 10-30 million cells. A QIAsymphony instrument was used to extract genomic DNA from the frozen cell pellets. Using the immunoSEQ multiplex PCR assay, the TCRB and TCRAD loci were amplified from a standardized quantity of quality-controlled genomic DNA. Amplicons spanned the V(D)J region at a length sufficient to cover the CDR3 and identify V and J genes. The commercial immunoSEQ service was used to sequence amplicons on an Illumina platform. Primer bias and sequencing errors were corrected as previously described, and TCRAD and TCRB were defined on the basis of the IMGT database. immunoSEQ Analyzer 3.0 and VDJTools were used for repertoire analysis, which covered basic statistics, V/J segment usage, diversity estimates, rarefaction and pairwise overlap. Diversity was estimated with Chao1, ChaoE, Efron-Thisted, Shannon and inverse Simpson indices, and also on datasets down-sampled to the smallest sample. Repertoire overlap used strict matching of CDR3 nucleotide sequence, V gene and J gene, with Jaccard-based multidimensional scaling clustering. Thymus samples yielded on average approximately 860,000 unique TCRB clonotypes, compared with some 83,000 from blood samples.

The sequenced sample consisted of thymocytes. The rearrangement combines TRBV2 with TRBJ1-2; a confident D gene designation cannot be given. This TCR derives from a boy under three years old with a congenital heart defect. Donor details come from another sample of the same person, matched by shared clones. The DNA sequence reads TGTGCCCCCCCCCTCACAGACTATGGCTACACCTTC. It codes for CAPPLTDYGYTF. This CDR3, with the reference TRBV2 and TRBJ1-2 proteins standing in past its ends, gives the full variable domain EPEVTQTPSHQVTQMGQEVILRCVPISNHLYFYWYRQILGQKVEFLVSFYNNEISEKSEIFDDQFSVERPDGSNFTLKIRSTKLEDSAMYFCAPPLTDYGYTFGSGTRLTVV.